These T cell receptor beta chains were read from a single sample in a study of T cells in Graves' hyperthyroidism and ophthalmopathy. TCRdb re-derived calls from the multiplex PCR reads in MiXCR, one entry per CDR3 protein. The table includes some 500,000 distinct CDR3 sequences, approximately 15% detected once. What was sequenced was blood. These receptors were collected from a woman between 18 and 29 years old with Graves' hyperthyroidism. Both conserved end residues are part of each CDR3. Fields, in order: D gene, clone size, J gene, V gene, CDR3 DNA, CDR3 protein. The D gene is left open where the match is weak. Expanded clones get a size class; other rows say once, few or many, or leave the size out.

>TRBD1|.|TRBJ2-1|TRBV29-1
TGCAGCGCTCTGGGACAGGGGGCCGCCTACAATGAGCAGTTCTTC
CSALGQGAAYNEQFF
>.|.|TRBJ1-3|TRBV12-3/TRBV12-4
TGTGCCAGCACCCTCGACAGCACTTCTGGAAACACCATATATTTT
CASTLDSTSGNTIYF
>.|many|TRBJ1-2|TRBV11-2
TGTGCCAGCAGCTTGCCCGCCTGGGAGGGATCAGAGGACTATGGCTACACCTTC
CASSLPAWEGSEDYGYTF
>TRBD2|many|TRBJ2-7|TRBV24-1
TGTGCCACCAGTGACCCCGGTCGGGGGGGCGAGCAGTACTTC
CATSDPGRGGEQYF
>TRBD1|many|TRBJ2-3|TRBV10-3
TGTGCCATCAAGGGGCAAACACTCCTCGCAGGGGGCAAGACAGATACGCAGTATTTT
CAIKGQTLLAGGKTDTQYF
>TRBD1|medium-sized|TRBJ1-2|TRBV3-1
TGTGCCAGCAGCCGAAACACAGGGGACTATGGCTACACCTTC
CASSRNTGDYGYTF
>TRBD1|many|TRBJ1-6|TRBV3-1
TGTGCCAGCAACTTACAGGGGGATAATTCACCCCTCCACTTT
CASNLQGDNSPLHF
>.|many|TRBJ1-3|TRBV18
TGTGCCAGCTCACCACCAGCCCTCGCCTCTGGAAACACCATATATTTT
CASSPPALASGNTIYF
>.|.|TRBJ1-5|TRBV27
TGTGCCAGCAGTCCACGGTACGGACCAGGAGCCCAGCATTTT
CASSPRYGPGAQHF
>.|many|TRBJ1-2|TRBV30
TGTGCCTGCTCGGGGCAGGGTAAAAGCTACACCTTC
CACSGQGKSYTF
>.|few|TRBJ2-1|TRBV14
TGTGCCAGCAGCGACGGACTACTCAATGAGCAGTTCTTC
CASSDGLLNEQFF
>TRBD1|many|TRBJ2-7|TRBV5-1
TGCGCCAGCAGCATCCGACAGGGGGCGTCTGCCGAGCAGTACTTC
CASSIRQGASAEQYF
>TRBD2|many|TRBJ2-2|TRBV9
TGTGCCAGCAGCCCTAGACTAGCGGAAAACACCGGGGAGCTGTTTTTT
CASSPRLAENTGELFF
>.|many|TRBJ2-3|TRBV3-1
TGTGCCAGCAGCCACAGACGAATGAGGGTCAGCACAGATACGCAGTATTTT
CASSHRRMRVSTDTQYF
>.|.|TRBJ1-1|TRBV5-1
TGTACCAGCAGCTGGGACCTCGGGGGGAAGAACACTGAAGCTTTCTTT
CTSSWDLGGKNTEAFF
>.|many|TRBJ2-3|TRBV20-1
TGCAGTGCTATCCGAGCGCGCACAGATACGCAGTATTTT
CSAIRARTDTQYF
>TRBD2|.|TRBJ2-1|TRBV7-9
TGTGCCAGCAGCTTAGGGCCGGGACTAGCTTACAATGAGCAGTTCTTC
CASSLGPGLAYNEQFF
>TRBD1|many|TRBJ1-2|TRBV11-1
TGTGCCAGCAGCCCTCGGAGGACAGGGGACCGGGGCTACACCTTC
CASSPRRTGDRGYTF
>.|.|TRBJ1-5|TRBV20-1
TGCAGTGCTAGAGATTTGGGGGGGGGCAATCAGCCCCAGCATTTT
CSARDLGGGNQPQHF
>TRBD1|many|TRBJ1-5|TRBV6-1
TGTGCCAGCAGCAGAGCCGGGACAGAAGATCAGCCCCAGCATTTT
CASSRAGTEDQPQHF
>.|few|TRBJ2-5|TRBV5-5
TGTGCCAGCAGCTTGGTGTTGGGTGGTAGCGGCCAAGAGACCCAGTACTTC
CASSLVLGGSGQETQYF
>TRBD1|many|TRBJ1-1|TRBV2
TGTGCCAGCAGTGAATTAGGGGGCAGGGGCACTGAAGCTTTCTTT
CASSELGGRGTEAFF
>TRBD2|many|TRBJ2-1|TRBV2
TGTGCCAGCAGCCGGACTAGCGGGAGGAATGAGCAGTTCTTC
CASSRTSGRNEQFF
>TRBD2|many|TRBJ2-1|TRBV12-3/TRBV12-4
TGTGCCAGCAGTTTTTCAGCGGGGACCTACAATGAGCAGTTCTTC
CASSFSAGTYNEQFF
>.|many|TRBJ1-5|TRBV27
TGTGCCAGCAGTTTATCCGTGGGGATGCAAATGGAGCATTTT
CASSLSVGMQMEHF
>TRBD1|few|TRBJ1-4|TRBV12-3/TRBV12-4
TGTGCCAGCAATCGTGGGGGACAGGGGCATGAAAAACTGTTTTTT
CASNRGGQGHEKLFF
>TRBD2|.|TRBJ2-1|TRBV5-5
TGTGCCAGCAGTAAAACGGGACTAGGGGATGAGCAGTTCTTC
CASSKTGLGDEQFF
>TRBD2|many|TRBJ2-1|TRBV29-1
TGCAGCGTTACTAGCGGGAACTCCTACAATGAGCAGTTCTTC
CSVTSGNSYNEQFF
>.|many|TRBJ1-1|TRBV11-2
TGTGCCAGCAGACCGTGGCTGAACACTGAAGCTTTCTTT
CASRPWLNTEAFF
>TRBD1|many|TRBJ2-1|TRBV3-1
TGTGCCAGCAGCCCCTACGGGCAGGGGGCCCCCCTTGGGCCTTACAATGAGCAGTTCTTC
CASSPYGQGAPLGPYNEQFF
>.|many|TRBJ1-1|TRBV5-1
TGCGCCAGCAGCCCGGGAAGTCAAGCCGTCAAAGCTTTCTTT
CASSPGSQAVKAFF
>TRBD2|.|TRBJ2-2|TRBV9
TGTGCCAGCAGCGTAGCTACGGGCGGGAGAGGTTCCGGGGAGCTGTTTTTT
CASSVATGGRGSGELFF
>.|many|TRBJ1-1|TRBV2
TGTGCCAGCGTAATGCCCCCACGGGGCACTGAAGCTTTCTTT
CASVMPPRGTEAFF
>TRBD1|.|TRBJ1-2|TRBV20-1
TGCAGTGCTAGTACGGCAGGGGGAAGACCTAACTATGGCTACACCTTC
CSASTAGGRPNYGYTF
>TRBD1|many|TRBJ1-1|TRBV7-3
TGTGCCAGCAGCTCCTTGGGACAGGTCCTCGATCCTCGCCCCACTGAAGCTTTCTTT
CASSSLGQVLDPRPTEAFF
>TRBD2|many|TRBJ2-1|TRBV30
TGTGCCTGGGGGGACTACTACAATGAGCAGTTCTTC
CAWGDYYNEQFF
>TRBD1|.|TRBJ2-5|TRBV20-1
TGCAGTGCTGGGAACACCGAGGGGGCCTGGGAGACCCAGTACTTC
CSAGNTEGAWETQYF
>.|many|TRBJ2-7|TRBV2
TGTGCCAGCAGTCCCCGGGGGCGGGAGTCTCCCGAGCAGTACTTC
CASSPRGRESPEQYF
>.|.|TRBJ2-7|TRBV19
TGTGCCAGTAGCTTTACAGGGATCGGCTACGAGCAGTACTTC
CASSFTGIGYEQYF
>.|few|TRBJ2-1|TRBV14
TGTGCCAGCAGCACCGGACGGGGGAGCTCCTACAATGGGCAGTTCTTC
CASSTGRGSSYNGQFF
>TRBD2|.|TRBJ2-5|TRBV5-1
TGCGCCAGCAGCTTGGTGGCTAGCGGGAGGAACGGGACCCAGTACTTC
CASSLVASGRNGTQYF
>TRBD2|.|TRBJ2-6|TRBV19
TGTGCCAGTAGTATGCAGCGGGATATCTCTGGGGCCAACGTCCTGACTTTC
CASSMQRDISGANVLTF
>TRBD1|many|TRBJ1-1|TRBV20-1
TGCAGTGCCTTTTCGCGGACAGGGAACACTGAAGCTTTCTTT
CSAFSRTGNTEAFF
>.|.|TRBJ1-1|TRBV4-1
TGCGCCAGCAGCCATTATACGGGGGACACTGAAGCTTTCTTT
CASSHYTGDTEAFF
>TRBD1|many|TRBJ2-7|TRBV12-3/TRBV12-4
TGTGCCAGCAGTTTAATCGGGACAGGGACCTACGAGCAGTACTTC
CASSLIGTGTYEQYF
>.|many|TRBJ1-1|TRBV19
TGTGCCAGTAGTATAGTAGCCGTTAGGGGAGAAGCTTTCTTT
CASSIVAVRGEAFF
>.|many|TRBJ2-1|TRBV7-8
TGTGCCAGCAGCGTCGACTTATTAGGCCGAATAGAGCAGTTCTTC
CASSVDLLGRIEQFF
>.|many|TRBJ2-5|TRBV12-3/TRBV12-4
TGTGCCAGCAGTTTAGCGGTCTCGGAGACCCAGTACTTC
CASSLAVSETQYF